This T cell receptor beta chain was documented in a study of blood T cell repertoires in COVID-19. The germline V gene encodes CDR1 SNHLY and CDR2 FYNNEI. The ends lost 4 bases at V and 3 bases at J; junction bases unmatched: 3. The CDR3 runs 15 residues. This table comes from immunoSEQ multiplex PCR, and its TCRdb copy is limited to in-frame clones, with some not included. The table includes about 150,000 clones, over 65% detected once. The sequence was collected from a woman in her forties or fifties who had recovered from COVID-19. The genes are TRBV2 and TRBJ1-5; 10 nucleotides line up with TRBD1. Sample: PBMCs or T cells enriched from blood (not recorded which). The CDR3 loop is CASSGTGGFNQPQHF. The DNA for the CDR3 is TGTGCCAGCAGTGGGACAGGGGGATTCAATCAGCCCCAGCATTTT. The whole variable domain, remainder taken from reference TRBV2 and TRBJ1-5, is EPEVTQTPSHQVTQMGQEVILRCVPISNHLYFYWYRQILGQKVEFLVSFYNNEISEKSEIFDDQFSVERPDGSNFTLKIRSTKLEDSAMYFCASSGTGGFNQPQHFGDGTRLSIL.